The entry below gives a single TCR beta chain sequence along with its context. The antigen is undetermined. These data come from a study of T cell repertoires in cytomegalovirus infection. About the research overall: Both a matching HLA type and CMV infection were indicated by public TCR beta signatures. Study-wide points: Pooled public TCR beta family frequency picked out CMV carriers with the relevant HLA. HLA-C-restricted, CMV-specific TCR beta clonotypes were dominant ex vivo.

This CDR3 has 17 amino acids. Germline CDR1 SGHVS, CDR2 FQNEAQ. With 0 bases clipped from V and 3 bases from J, the junction kept 4 bases outside the gene matches. TCRdb processed the reads anew with MiXCR; each CDR3 protein has one entry. The data contain 85,000 to 120,000 distinct CDR3 sequences, approximately 15% of them seen just once; the ten biggest clones take up 8%. The genes are TRBV7-8 and TRBJ2-2; 10 bases line up with TRBD2. This TCR was recovered from a human donor in good health (CMV status not recorded). Some clones in this sample may be carry-over from other donors' samples. Sequencing input: PBMCs. Here the CDR3 reads CASSLASGGSDTGELFF. CDR3 sequence (DNA): TGTGCCAGCAGCTTAGCTAGCGGGGGGTCGGACACCGGGGAGCTGTTTTTT.